This T cell receptor beta chain originates from a study of CD8 T cells in ankylosing spondylitis. CDR3 size: 15 residues. The junction had 15 bases not matched to a gene; V was cut back by 6 bases and J by 8 bases. CDR1 and CDR2 (germline): DFQATT, SNEGSKA (reference sequence). TCRdb re-derived calls from the 5' RACE reads in MiXCR, one entry per CDR3 protein. The table lists around 150,000 distinct CDR3 sequences, more than 40% of them singletons, with 15% in the top ten. To note about this clonotype: Its antigen is still unknown.

Study results and limitations: Disease-linked clones were found to be CD8+ and relatively rare in peripheral blood. The clones that were linked to disease were reported to be significantly enriched in matched synovial fluid samples from ankylosing spondylitis patients.

The V gene is TRBV20-1, the J gene TRBJ1-1; 10 bases match TRBD1. This clonotype was sampled from a male donor with ankylosing spondylitis. Sequenced sample: synovial fluid, either unsorted or a sorted T cell fraction (not recorded which). The DNA for the CDR3 is TGCAGTGCACCAAGGGGGACAGGGGACCCGACGGAAGCTTTCTTT. Translated, it gives CSAPRGTGDPTEAFF.